This T cell receptor (beta chain) was observed in a study of regulatory T cells in long-lasting Graves disease. Findings and limits, study-wide: TRBV28, TRBJ1-2 and TRBJ2-5 were segments that persistent disease favored.

Libraries of TCR beta came from iRepertoire HTBI primers plus Arm-PCR of CDR3 regions. From the multiplex PCR reads, TCRdb called clonotypes with MiXCR, one entry per CDR3 protein. The table records 400,000 to 500,000 distinct CDR3 sequences, under 25% of them present only once. A few counts support this clonotype. Its antigen is not known. Stated time point: persistent/refractory GD, antithyroid drugs over 5 years with positive TRAb. There was RNA extracted from PBMCs, and the TCR library was made from it. The patients were enrolled through endocrinology in Xi'an, China. The V gene's germline CDR1 is DFQATT and CDR2 SNEGSKA (reference sequence). The length of the CDR3 is 13 residues. The V and J ends lost 2 bases and 8 bases, in that order; junction bases with no gene match: 5.

Sequencing used peripheral blood mononuclear cells (PBMCs), obtained when the disease was refractory, from a patient treated with antithyroid drugs. This TCR was recovered from a female donor with Graves disease. The chain recombines TRBV20-1 with TRBJ1-4; 7 bases are a match to TRBD1. CDR3 sequence (DNA): TGCAGTGCTAGATGGCAGGGGGGCGAAAAACTGTTTTTT. This sequence encodes CSARWQGGEKLFF.